The clone carrying this T cell receptor beta chain was seen at least ten times. V lost 0 bases and J 6 bases, leaving 7 bases between the germline ends. The CDR3 length is 13 residues. Per germline, CDR1 SGHRS and CDR2 YFSETQ. RNA transcripts gave rise to amplified TCR beta CDR3 regions. The study used the HTBI primer set for a first-round RT-PCR of the TCR CDR3. TCRdb passed the multiplex PCR reads through MiXCR, listing each CDR3 protein once. Seen here are 400,000 to 450,000 distinct CDR3 sequences, 14% to 15% observed once, and the top ten hold 13%. The source of the sample is a study of T cells in Graves' hyperthyroidism and ophthalmopathy.

The sequence was collected from a man aged 18 to 29 with Graves' ophthalmopathy. Sequenced: blood. J is TRBJ2-1 and V is TRBV5-1; no firm D call. CDR3 amino acids: CASSLEGRNEQFF. The CDR3 DNA sequence: TGCGCCAGCAGCTTGGAAGGACGCAATGAGCAGTTCTTC.